The next 11 T cell receptor beta chains were all read from a single sample in a study of blood T cell repertoires in COVID-19 (dated by TCRdb to the early 2020s). The protocol used for the library was the immunoSEQ multiplex PCR assay. The table comes from immuneACCESS by way of TCRdb, which keeps in-frame sequences with V and J called. Part of the clones is missing from these tables; in studies checked, under half for an unresolved V gene and the rest for unknown reasons. The sample table holds around 60,000 clones, of which about four fifths were seen once. The ten largest clonotypes hold 3.5% of the sample. Sequenced input: peripheral blood. These receptor sequences come from an elderly woman with acute or convalescent COVID-19.

The chain joins TRBV6-5 to TRBJ1-2, with D possibly TRBD1 on 5 matching bases. V was shortened by 7 bases and J by 4 bases, with 13 bases between the two germline ends. The CDR3 has 13 amino acids. Germline values: CDR1 MNHEY, CDR2 SVGAGI. CDR3 sequence: CASTSGLPYGYTF. DNA for the CDR3: TGTGCCAGCACTTCGGGACTCCCCTATGGCTACACCTTC.

This sequence joins TRBV12-5 and TRBJ2-1, with a tentative D call TRBD2 (6 bases). The CDR3 covers 14 residues. V was trimmed by 1 base and J by 8 bases, leaving 12 bases between them. Germline V gene data show CDR1 as LGHNT and CDR2 as FRNRAP. CDR3: CASGLGRTTDEQFF. CDR3 DNA: TGTGCTAGTGGTTTGGGAAGGACTACGGATGAGCAGTTCTTC.

This clone was recorded once. This chain uses TRBV27 with TRBJ2-7; TRBD2 aligns across 9 bases. Trimming cost V 5 bases and J 4 bases; bases outside gene matches: 9. The germline V gene encodes CDR1 MNHEY and CDR2 SMNVEV (reference sequence). This CDR3 spans 15 amino acids. The CDR3 here is CASSNPLAGEYEQYF. The CDR3 DNA sequence: TGTGCCAGCAGTAACCCATTAGCGGGAGAGTACGAGCAGTACTTC.

This chain links TRBV7-8 with TRBJ2-5; D perhaps matches TRBD1 (6 bases). Germline values: CDR1 SGHVS, CDR2 FQNEAQ. Trimming shortened V by 2 bases and J by 2 bases, and 15 bases separated the two germline ends. This CDR3 comprises 16 residues. In nucleotides, the CDR3 is TGTGCCAGCAGCTTAAATCCGGGACACCCTCAAGAGACCCAGTACTTC. It encodes CASSLNPGHPQETQYF.

V gene TRBV6-6 combines with J gene TRBJ2-7; D ambiguous. The CDR3 is made up of 12 amino acids. The V gene lost 6 bases and the J gene lost 2 bases, with 8 bases spanning the gap. The V gene's germline CDR1 is MNHNY and CDR2 SVGAGI (reference sequence). The CDR3: CASSPKPYEQYF. CDR3 bases: TGTGCCAGCAGCCCCAAGCCCTACGAGCAGTACTTC.

This clone was counted a few times. The DNA for the CDR3 is TGTGCCAGCGCTGACAGGCCCTATGGCTACACCTTC. Translated: CASADRPYGYTF. The chain joins TRBV27 to TRBJ1-2; D is possibly TRBD1 (6 bases). The CDR3 has 12 amino acids. The germline gives CDR1 MNHEY, CDR2 SMNVEV (reference sequence). Trimming shortened V by 8 bases and J by 4 bases, and 11 bases separated the two germline ends.

The chain joins TRBV7-9 to TRBJ1-1; D is undetermined. The CDR3 runs to 14 residues. Trimming stripped 2 bases from V and 0 bases from J, with 7 bases between. The germline gives CDR1 SEHNR, CDR2 FQNEAQ (reference sequence). CDR3 region: CASSLIRLNTEAFF. The CDR3 DNA follows: TGTGCCAGCAGCTTAATCAGGCTGAACACTGAAGCTTTCTTT.

The rearrangement links TRBV7-6 to TRBJ2-1; 8 nucleotides align to TRBD2. This CDR3 is built from 14 residues. CDR1 SGHVS and CDR2 FNYEAQ come from the germline V gene. The ends lost 1 base at V and 8 bases at J; junction bases unmatched: 4. Here the CDR3 DNA reads TGTGCCAGCAGCTTAGGAAGCGGGGGCGATGAGCAGTTCTTC. It encodes CASSLGSGGDEQFF.

V and J are TRBV5-5 and TRBJ1-2, with 9 nucleotides matching TRBD1. J gave up 6 bases and V 5 bases, and 8 bases lay outside the gene matches. Germline CDR1 and CDR2: SGHKS and YYEKEE (reference sequence). The CDR3 is 14 residues long. The CDR3 bases are TGTGCCAGCAGTCGGGACAGGGATTCGGATGGCTACACCTTC. Its protein is CASSRDRDSDGYTF.

CDR3: CASSQLTSGRSEQFF. In DNA form, the CDR3 reads TGTGCCAGCAGCCAGCTTACTAGCGGGAGGTCTGAGCAGTTCTTC. The J gene is TRBJ2-1, the V gene TRBV3-1 (or the pseudogene TRBV3-2), with 12 bases matching TRBD2. The CDR3 spans 15 residues. Germline lookup yields CDR1 LGHDT and CDR2 YNNKEL (reference sequence). Trimming removed 3 bases from V and 9 bases from J; junction bases left unmatched: 6.

The chain combines TRBV27 with TRBJ2-7, with TRBD2 matching over 14 bases. Germline trimming cut 3 bases from V and 7 bases from J; bases unmatched to any gene: 20. Germline V lookup: CDR1 MNHEY, CDR2 SMNVEV (reference sequence). This CDR3 comprises 20 residues. The CDR3 here is CASSFLRTGTSGSRVWEQYF. CDR3 sequence (DNA): TGTGCCAGCAGTTTTCTTCGGACCGGGACTAGCGGGAGTAGGGTGTGGGAGCAGTACTTC.